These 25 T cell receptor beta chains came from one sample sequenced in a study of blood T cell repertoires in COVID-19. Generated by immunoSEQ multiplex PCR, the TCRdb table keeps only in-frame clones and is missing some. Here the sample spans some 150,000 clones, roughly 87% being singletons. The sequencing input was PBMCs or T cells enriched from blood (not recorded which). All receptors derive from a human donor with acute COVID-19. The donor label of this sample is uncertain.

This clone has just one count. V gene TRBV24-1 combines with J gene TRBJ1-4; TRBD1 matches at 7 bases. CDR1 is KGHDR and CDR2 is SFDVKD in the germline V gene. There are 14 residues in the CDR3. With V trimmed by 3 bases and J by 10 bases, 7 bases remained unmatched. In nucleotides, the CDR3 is TGTGCCACCAGTGATCAACGACAGGGAGGAAAACTGTTTTTT. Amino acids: CATSDQRQGGKLFF.

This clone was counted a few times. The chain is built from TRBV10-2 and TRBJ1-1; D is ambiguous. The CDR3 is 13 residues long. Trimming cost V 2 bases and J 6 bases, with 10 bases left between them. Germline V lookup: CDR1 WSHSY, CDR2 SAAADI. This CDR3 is CASSEPDKAEAFF. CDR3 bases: TGCGCCAGCAGTGAGCCCGACAAAGCTGAAGCTTTCTTT.

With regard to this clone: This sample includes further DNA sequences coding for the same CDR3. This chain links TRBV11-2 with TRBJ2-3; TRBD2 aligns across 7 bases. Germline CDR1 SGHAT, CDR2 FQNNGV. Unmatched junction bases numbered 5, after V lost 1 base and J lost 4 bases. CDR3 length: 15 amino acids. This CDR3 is CASSLVGGGADTQYF. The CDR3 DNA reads TGTGCCAGCAGCTTAGTTGGGGGGGGAGCAGATACGCAGTATTTT.

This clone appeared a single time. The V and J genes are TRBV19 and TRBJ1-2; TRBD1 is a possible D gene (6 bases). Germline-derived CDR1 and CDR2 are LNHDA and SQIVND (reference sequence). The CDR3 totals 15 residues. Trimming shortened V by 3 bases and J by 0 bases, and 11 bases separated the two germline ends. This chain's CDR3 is CASSIPGVPNYGYTF. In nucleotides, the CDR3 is TGTGCCAGTAGTATTCCAGGGGTCCCTAACTATGGCTACACCTTC.

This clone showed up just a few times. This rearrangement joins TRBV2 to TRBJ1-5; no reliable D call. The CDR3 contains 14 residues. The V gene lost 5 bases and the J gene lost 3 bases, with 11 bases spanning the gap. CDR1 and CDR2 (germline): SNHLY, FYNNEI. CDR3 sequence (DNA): TGTGCCAGCAGTAGAGGACTGATCAATCAGCCCCAGCATTTT. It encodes CASSRGLINQPQHF.

CDR3 protein: CASSGGLRGTDTQYF. In nucleotides, the CDR3 is TGTGCCAGCAGCGGAGGACTCCGCGGCACAGATACGCAGTATTTT. The gene calls are TRBV6-2 or TRBV6-3 and TRBJ2-3; D may be TRBD2 (5 bases). Germline assignment: CDR1 MNHEY and CDR2 SVGEGT. CDR3 size: 15 residues. V dropped 6 bases and J dropped 1 base, with 14 bases sitting between them.

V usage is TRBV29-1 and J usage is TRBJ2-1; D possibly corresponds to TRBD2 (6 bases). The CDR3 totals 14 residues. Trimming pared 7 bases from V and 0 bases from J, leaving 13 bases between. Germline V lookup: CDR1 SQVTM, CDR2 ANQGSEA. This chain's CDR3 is CSAPGVSSYNEQFF. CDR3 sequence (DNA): TGCAGCGCCCCGGGGGTTAGCTCCTACAATGAGCAGTTCTTC.

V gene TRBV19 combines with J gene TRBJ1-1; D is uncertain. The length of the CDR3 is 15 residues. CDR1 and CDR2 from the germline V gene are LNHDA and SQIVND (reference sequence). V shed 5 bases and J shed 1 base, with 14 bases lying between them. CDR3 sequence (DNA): TGTGCCAGTAGTCCAGAAACGACGGGGAACACTGAAGCTTTCTTT. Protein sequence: CASSPETTGNTEAFF.

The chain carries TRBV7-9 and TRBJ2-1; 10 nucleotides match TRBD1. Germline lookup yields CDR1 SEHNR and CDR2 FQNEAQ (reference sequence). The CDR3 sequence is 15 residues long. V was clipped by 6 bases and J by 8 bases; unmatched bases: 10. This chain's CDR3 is CASSPWGTGVDEQFF. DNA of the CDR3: TGTGCCAGCAGTCCATGGGGGACAGGGGTGGATGAGCAGTTCTTC.

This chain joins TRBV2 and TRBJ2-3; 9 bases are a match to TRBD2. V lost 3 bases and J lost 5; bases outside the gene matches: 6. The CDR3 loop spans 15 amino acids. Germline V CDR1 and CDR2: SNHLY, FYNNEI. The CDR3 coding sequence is TGTGCCAGCAGTGACCCCAGCGGGGGGATAGATACGCAGTATTTT. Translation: CASSDPSGGIDTQYF.

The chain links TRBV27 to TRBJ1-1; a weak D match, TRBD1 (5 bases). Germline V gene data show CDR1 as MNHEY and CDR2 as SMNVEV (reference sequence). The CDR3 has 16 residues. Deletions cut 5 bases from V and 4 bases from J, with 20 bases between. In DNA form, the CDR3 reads TGTGCCAGCAGTCCACACGCGACAGCATGGCCCACTGAAGCTTTCTTT. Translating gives CASSPHATAWPTEAFF.

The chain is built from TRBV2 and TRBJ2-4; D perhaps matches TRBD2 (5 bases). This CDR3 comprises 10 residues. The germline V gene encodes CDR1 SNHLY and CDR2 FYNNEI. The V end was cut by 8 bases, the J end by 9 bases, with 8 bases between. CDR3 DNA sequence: TGTGCCAGCGGCACTAGCATTCAGTACTTC. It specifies CASGTSIQYF.

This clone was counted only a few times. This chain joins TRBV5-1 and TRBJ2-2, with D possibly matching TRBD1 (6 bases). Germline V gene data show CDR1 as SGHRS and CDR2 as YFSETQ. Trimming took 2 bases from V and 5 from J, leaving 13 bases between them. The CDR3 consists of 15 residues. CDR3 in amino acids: CASSFGPQGTGELFF. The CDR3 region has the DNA TGCGCCAGCAGCTTCGGGCCCCAGGGGACCGGGGAGCTGTTTTTT.

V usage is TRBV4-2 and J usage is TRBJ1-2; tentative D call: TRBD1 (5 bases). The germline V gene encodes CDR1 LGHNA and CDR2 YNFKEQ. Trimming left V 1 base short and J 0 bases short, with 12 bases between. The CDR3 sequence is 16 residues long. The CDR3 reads CASSQARTSPNYGYTF. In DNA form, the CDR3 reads TGTGCCAGCAGCCAAGCCCGGACAAGTCCTAACTATGGCTACACCTTC.

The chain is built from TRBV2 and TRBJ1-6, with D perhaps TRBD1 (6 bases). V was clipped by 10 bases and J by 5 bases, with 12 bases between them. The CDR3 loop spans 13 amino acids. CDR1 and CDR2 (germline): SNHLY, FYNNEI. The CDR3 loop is CATLRGDNSPLHF. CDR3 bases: TGTGCCACGCTCAGGGGTGATAATTCACCCCTCCACTTT.

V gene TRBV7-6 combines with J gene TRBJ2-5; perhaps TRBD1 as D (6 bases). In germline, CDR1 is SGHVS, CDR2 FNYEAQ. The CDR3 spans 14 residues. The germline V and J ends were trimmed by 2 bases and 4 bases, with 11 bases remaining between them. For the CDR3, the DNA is TGTGCCAGCAGCTTAAGCGCAGGGGCAGAGACCCAGTACTTC. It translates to CASSLSAGAETQYF.

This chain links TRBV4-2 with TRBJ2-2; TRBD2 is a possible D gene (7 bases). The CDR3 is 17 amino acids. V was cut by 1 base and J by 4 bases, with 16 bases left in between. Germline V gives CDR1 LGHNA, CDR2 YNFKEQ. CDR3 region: CASSQVVGGASTGELFF. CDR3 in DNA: TGTGCCAGCAGCCAAGTTGTTGGGGGGGCAAGCACCGGGGAGCTGTTTTTT.

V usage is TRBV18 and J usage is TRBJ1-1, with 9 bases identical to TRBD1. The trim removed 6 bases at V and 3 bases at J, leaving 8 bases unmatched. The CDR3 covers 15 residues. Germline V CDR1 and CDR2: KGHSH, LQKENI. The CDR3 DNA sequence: TGTGCCAGCTCCCTGACAGGGGGTGCGGACACTGAAGCTTTCTTT. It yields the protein CASSLTGGADTEAFF.

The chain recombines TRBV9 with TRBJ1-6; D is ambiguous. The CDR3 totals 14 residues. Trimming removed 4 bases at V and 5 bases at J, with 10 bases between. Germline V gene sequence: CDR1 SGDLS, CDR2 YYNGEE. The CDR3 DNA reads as TGTGCCAGCAGCTCTTTAAGCGATAATTCACCCCTCCACTTT. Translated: CASSSLSDNSPLHF.

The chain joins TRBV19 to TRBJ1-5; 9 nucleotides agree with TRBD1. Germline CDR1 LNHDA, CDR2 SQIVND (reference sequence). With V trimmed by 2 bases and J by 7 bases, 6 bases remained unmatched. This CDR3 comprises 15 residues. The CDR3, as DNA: TGTGCCAGTAGTATAACCACAGGGGGCGGACAGCCCCAGCATTTT. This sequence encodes CASSITTGGGQPQHF.

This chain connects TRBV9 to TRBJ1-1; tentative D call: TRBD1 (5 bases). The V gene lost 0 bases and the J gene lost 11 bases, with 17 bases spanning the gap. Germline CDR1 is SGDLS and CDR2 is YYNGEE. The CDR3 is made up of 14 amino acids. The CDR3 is CASSVDGGTREAFF. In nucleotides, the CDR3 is TGTGCCAGCAGCGTAGACGGCGGGACCAGGGAGGCTTTCTTT.

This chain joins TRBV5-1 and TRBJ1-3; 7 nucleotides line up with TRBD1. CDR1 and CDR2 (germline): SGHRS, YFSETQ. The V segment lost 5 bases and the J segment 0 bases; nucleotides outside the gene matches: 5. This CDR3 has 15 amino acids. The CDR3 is CASRDRFSSGNTIYF. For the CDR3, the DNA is TGCGCCAGCAGGGACAGGTTTTCCTCTGGAAACACCATATATTTT.

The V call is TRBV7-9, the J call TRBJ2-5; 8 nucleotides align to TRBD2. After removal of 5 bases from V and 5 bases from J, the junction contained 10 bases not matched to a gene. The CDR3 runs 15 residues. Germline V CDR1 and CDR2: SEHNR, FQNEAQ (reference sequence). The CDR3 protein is CASSASGLEGETQYF. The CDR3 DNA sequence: TGTGCCAGCAGCGCTAGCGGGTTGGAGGGGGAGACCCAGTACTTC.

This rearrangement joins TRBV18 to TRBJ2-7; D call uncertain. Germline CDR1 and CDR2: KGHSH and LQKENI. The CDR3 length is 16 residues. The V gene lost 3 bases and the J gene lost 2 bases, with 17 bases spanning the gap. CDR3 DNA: TGTGCCAGCTCACCGACTGGGTTTGAGGATCCCTACGAGCAGTACTTC. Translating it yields CASSPTGFEDPYEQYF.

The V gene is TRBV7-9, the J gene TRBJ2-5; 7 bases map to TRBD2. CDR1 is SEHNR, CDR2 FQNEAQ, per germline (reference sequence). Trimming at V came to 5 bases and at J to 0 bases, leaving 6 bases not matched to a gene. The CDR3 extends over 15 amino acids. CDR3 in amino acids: CASSPPGTNQETQYF. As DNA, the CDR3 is TGTGCCAGCAGCCCCCCTGGGACTAACCAAGAGACCCAGTACTTC.